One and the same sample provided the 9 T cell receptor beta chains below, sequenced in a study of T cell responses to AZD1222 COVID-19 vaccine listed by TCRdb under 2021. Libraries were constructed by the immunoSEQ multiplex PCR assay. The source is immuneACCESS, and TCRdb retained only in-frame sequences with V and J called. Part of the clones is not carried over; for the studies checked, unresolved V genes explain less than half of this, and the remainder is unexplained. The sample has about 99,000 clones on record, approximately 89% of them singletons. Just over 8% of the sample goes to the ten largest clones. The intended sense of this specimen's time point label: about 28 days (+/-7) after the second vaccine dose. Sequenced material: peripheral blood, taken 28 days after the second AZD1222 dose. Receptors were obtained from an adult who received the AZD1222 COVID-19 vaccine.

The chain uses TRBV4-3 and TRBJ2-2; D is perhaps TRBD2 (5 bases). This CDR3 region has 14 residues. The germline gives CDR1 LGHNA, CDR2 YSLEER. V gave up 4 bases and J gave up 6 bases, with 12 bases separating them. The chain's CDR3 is CASSRSGRAGELFF. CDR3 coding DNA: TGCGCCAGCAGCCGAAGTGGGAGAGCCGGGGAGCTGTTTTTT.

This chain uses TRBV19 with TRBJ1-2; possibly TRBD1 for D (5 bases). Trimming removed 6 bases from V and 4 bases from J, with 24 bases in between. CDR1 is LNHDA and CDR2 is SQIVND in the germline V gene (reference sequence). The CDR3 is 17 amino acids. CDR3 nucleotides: TGTGCCAGTAGAAGACAGAATTCCGGTGGGGGACTCTATGGCTACACCTTC. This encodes CASRRQNSGGGLYGYTF.

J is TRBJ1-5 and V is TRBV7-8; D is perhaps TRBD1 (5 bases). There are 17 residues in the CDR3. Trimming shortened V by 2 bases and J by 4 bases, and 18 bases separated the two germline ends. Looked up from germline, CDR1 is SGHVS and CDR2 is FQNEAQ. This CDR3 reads CASSLSQGRARNQPQHF. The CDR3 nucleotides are TGTGCCAGCAGCTTAAGTCAGGGCAGGGCGAGGAATCAGCCCCAGCATTTT.

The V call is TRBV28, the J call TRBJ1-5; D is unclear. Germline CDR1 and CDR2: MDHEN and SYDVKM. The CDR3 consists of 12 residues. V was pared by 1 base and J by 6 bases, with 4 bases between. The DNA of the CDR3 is TGTGCCAGCAGTTTATTGGTTCAGCCCCAGCATTTT. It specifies CASSLLVQPQHF.

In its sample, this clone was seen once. This CDR3 reads CATSDGGSRQPQHF. The CDR3 DNA is TGTGCCACCAGTGATGGGGGCAGTCGGCAGCCCCAGCATTTT. V and J are TRBV24-1 and TRBJ1-5; D is possibly TRBD1 (6 bases). The CDR3 runs 14 residues. V was pared by 3 bases and J by 7 bases, with 12 bases between. Germline loops: CDR1 KGHDR, CDR2 SFDVKD.

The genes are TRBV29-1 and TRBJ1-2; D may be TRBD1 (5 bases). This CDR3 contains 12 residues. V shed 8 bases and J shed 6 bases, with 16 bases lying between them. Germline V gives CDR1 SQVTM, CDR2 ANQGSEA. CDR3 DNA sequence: TGCAGCTCGCCTGTGGGACGGAATGGCTACACCTTC. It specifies CSSPVGRNGYTF.

In DNA form, the CDR3 reads TGTGCCAGCAGCCAAGGCTTCGAGCAGTACTTC. Residues: CASSQGFEQYF. The rearrangement links TRBV3-1 (or the pseudogene TRBV3-2) to TRBJ2-7, with D uncertain. Per germline, CDR1 LGHDT and CDR2 YNNKEL (reference sequence). The V and J ends lost 1 base and 6 bases respectively, with 4 bases between them. The CDR3 sequence is 11 residues long.

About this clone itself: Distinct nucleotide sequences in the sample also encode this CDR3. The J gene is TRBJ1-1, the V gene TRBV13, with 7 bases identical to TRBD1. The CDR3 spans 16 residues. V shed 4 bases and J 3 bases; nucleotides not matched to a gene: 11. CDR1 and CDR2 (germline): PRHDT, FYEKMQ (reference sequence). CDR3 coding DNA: TGTGCCAGCAGCTCTCTAACAGGGGAACAAGACACTGAAGCTTTCTTT. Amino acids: CASSSLTGEQDTEAFF.

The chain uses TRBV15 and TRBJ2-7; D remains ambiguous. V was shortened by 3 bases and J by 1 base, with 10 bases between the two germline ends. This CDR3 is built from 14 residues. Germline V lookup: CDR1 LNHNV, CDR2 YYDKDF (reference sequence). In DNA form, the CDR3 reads TGTGCCACCAGCAGGTCCGACCTATCCTACGAGCAGTACTTC. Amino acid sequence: CATSRSDLSYEQYF.